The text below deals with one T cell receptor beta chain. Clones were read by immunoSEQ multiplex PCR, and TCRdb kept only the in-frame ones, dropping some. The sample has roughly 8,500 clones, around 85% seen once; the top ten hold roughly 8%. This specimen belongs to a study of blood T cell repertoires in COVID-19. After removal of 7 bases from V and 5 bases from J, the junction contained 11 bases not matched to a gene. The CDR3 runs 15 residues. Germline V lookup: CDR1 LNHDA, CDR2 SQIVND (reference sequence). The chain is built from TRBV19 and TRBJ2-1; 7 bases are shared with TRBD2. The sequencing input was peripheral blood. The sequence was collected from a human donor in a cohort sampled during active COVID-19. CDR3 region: CASIPMGGGHNEQFF. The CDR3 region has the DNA TGTGCCAGTATCCCCATGGGGGGGGGACACAATGAGCAGTTCTTC.